The rows below give T cell receptor beta chains drawn from one sample of a study of T cells in localized non-small cell lung cancer. Using immunoSEQ multiplex PCR, the repertoire was profiled, and TCRdb retains in-frame clones only, with some absent. The sample lists fewer than 15,000 clones; just over 85% were seen once. The sequencing used peripheral blood, collected before any cancer treatment. These receptors were taken from a male donor older than 55 with stage III lung adenocarcinoma. CDR3s include the opening cysteine and the closing phenylalanine or tryptophan. Each record gives: V gene, J gene, D gene, CDR3 length, CDR3 DNA, CDR3 protein. The D gene is left open where the match is weak.

TRBV4-1,TRBJ2-1,.,15,TGCGCCAGCAGCCAGTCTCCCGGGTCCTACAATGAGCAGTTCTTC,CASSQSPGSYNEQFF
TRBV29-1,TRBJ2-7,.,13,TGCAGCGTTGAAGGCAGGTTCTCCTACGAGCAGTACTTC,CSVEGRFSYEQYF
TRBV11-2,TRBJ1-1,TRBD1,15,TGTGCCAGCAGCTTAGTAGACAGGGGGGGAACTGAAGCTTTCTTT,CASSLVDRGGTEAFF
TRBV4-1,TRBJ2-7,.,13,TGCGCCAGCAGCCGTTGGCGGACTGAGGAGCAGTACTTC,CASSRWRTEEQYF
TRBV7-6,TRBJ2-5,TRBD1,19,TGTGCCAGCAGACTGGGACAGGGGGCGCTTATAGGTGGTTGGGAGACCCAGTACTTC,CASRLGQGALIGGWETQYF
TRBV18,TRBJ2-3,.,16,TGTGCCAGCTCACCACGCCTAACGCAACGCACAGATACGCAGTATTTT,CASSPRLTQRTDTQYF
TRBV6-5,TRBJ2-7,.,13,TGTGCCAGCATGGTAGCGGAAACCTACGAGCAGTACTTC,CASMVAETYEQYF
TRBV4-2,TRBJ1-2,.,13,TGTGCCAGCAGCCAAGGGCAGAGAGATGGCTACACCTTC,CASSQGQRDGYTF
TRBV10-3,TRBJ1-1,.,13,TGTGCCATCAGTGGGCTTCTGGGCGCTGAAGCTTTCTTT,CAISGLLGAEAFF
TRBV29-1,TRBJ2-6,.,13,TGCAGCGTGGACGGCGCTGGGGCCAACGTCCTGACTTTC,CSVDGAGANVLTF
TRBV5-8,TRBJ1-2,.,14,TGTGCCAGCAGTCCCAGGGAGGTCTACTATGGCTACACCTTC,CASSPREVYYGYTF
TRBV4-1,TRBJ1-1,.,14,TGCGCCAGCAGCCAGCGTAACATGAACACTGAAGCTTTCTTT,CASSQRNMNTEAFF
TRBV5-6,TRBJ1-3,.,15,TGTGCCAGCAGCTTGGGACTCACAGGTGGAAACACCATATATTTT,CASSLGLTGGNTIYF
TRBV29-1,TRBJ1-1,.,13,TGCAGCGTTCTTCAGTTCTTGAACACTGAAGCTTTCTTT,CSVLQFLNTEAFF
TRBV4-1,TRBJ1-4,.,14,TGCGCCAGCAGCCAACGGGACTCTAGAGAAAAACTGTTTTTT,CASSQRDSREKLFF
TRBV6-5,TRBJ2-7,.,12,TGTGCCAGCAGTTACAGGGGGAACGAGCAGTACTTC,CASSYRGNEQYF